Presented here are 8 T cell receptor beta chains from one specimen sequenced in a study of T cell responses to AZD1222 COVID-19 vaccine (dated by TCRdb to about 2021). Library preparation was by the immunoSEQ multiplex PCR assay. TCRdb took this table from immuneACCESS and kept in-frame rearrangements with V and J called. Such tables lack part of the clones; where checked against another copy, unresolved V genes explain under half of the gap, and the rest is unexplained. The sample table contains tens of thousands of clones; only one count was recorded for about 91% of them. 2% to 3% of the sample is held by the ten biggest clonotypes. The sample's time point label is to be understood as: about 28 days (+/-7) after the second vaccine dose. The sample consisted of peripheral blood, taken 28 days after the second AZD1222 dose. The receptor source for this set is an adult who received the AZD1222 COVID-19 vaccine.

The genes are TRBV27 and TRBJ2-1, with 11 bases lining up with TRBD2. Germline values: CDR1 MNHEY, CDR2 SMNVEV (reference sequence). This CDR3 has 16 amino acids. With V trimmed by 5 bases and J by 5 bases, 8 bases remained unmatched. CDR3 sequence (DNA): TGTGCCAGCAGTCCGACCAGGACTAGCGGGCACAATGAGCAGTTCTTC. Amino acids: CASSPTRTSGHNEQFF.

The chain carries TRBV9 and TRBJ2-5; tentatively, D is TRBD1 or TRBD2 (6 bases each). Trimming stripped 0 bases from V and 2 bases from J, with 8 bases between. CDR1 and CDR2 (germline): SGDLS, YYNGEE. CDR3 length equals 14 residues. The CDR3 DNA is TGTGCCAGCAGCGTAGGAGGGGGGCAAGAGACCCAGTACTTC. It yields the protein CASSVGGGQETQYF. The full variable domain, rest sourced from reference TRBV9 and TRBJ2-5, is DSGVTQTPKHLITATGQRVTLRCSPRSGDLSVYWYQQSLDQGLQFLIQYYNGEERAKGNILERFSAQQFPDLHSELNLSSLELGDSALYFCASSVGGGQETQYFGPGTRLLVL.

The V call is TRBV28, the J call TRBJ2-5; 9 bases are shared with TRBD2. The V and J ends lost 3 bases and 3 bases, in that order; junction bases with no gene match: 5. Germline V gene lookup returns CDR1 MDHEN and CDR2 SYDVKM. CDR3 length: 15 residues. In DNA, the CDR3 is TGTGCCAGCAGTTTTGAGTCTAGCGGGAAAGAGACCCAGTACTTC. Translation gives CASSFESSGKETQYF.

The V gene is TRBV5-1, the J gene TRBJ2-2, with 8 bases matching TRBD1. CDR1 SGHRS and CDR2 YFSETQ come from the germline V gene. The CDR3 has 15 amino acids. Unmatched junction bases numbered 8, after V lost 3 bases and J lost 7 bases. CDR3 amino acids: CASSSRGQAGGELFF. The CDR3 DNA reads TGCGCCAGCAGCTCCCGGGGACAGGCGGGCGGGGAGCTGTTTTTT.

J is TRBJ2-7 and V is TRBV2, with a possible D match to TRBD1 (5 bases). V gave up 5 bases and J gave up 7 bases, with 21 bases separating them. Looked up from germline, CDR1 is SNHLY and CDR2 is FYNNEI. This CDR3 region has 15 residues. In DNA form, the CDR3 reads TGTGCCAGCAGTCTCCCCGACAGACCCCCTGGGGAGCAGTACTTC. It translates to CASSLPDRPPGEQYF. Combining the CDR3 with reference TRBV2 and TRBJ2-7 gives the whole variable domain EPEVTQTPSHQVTQMGQEVILRCVPISNHLYFYWYRQILGQKVEFLVSFYNNEISEKSEIFDDQFSVERPDGSNFTLKIRSTKLEDSAMYFCASSLPDRPPGEQYFGPGTRLTVT.

The V gene is TRBV6-5, the J gene TRBJ1-1, with D possibly matching TRBD1 (5 bases). Germline CDR1 MNHEY, CDR2 SVGAGI. V lost 6 bases, J lost 5 bases, and 19 bases lay in between. The CDR3 runs 15 residues. The CDR3 protein is CASRNQGVVGTEAFF. The CDR3 region has the DNA TGTGCCAGCAGGAATCAGGGAGTGGTTGGGACTGAAGCTTTCTTT.

The rearrangement uses TRBV28 and TRBJ1-5; weak D call: TRBD1 (6 bases). This CDR3 comprises 13 residues. The V end was cut by 4 bases, the J end by 2 bases, with 6 bases between. The germline gives CDR1 MDHEN, CDR2 SYDVKM. The CDR3 bases are TGTGCCAGCAGTTACAGGGGCAATCAGCCCCAGCATTTT. Protein: CASSYRGNQPQHF.

This chain connects TRBV6-1 to TRBJ1-5; D not resolved. This CDR3 has 14 amino acids. The V gene's germline CDR1 is MNHNS and CDR2 SASEGT. Trimming took off 1 base at V and 0 bases at J, with 4 bases between the two ends. CDR3 residues: CASSEGNSNQPQHF. The DNA for the CDR3 is TGTGCCAGCAGTGAAGGAAATAGCAATCAGCCCCAGCATTTT.